The source of this T cell receptor (beta chain) is a study of blood T cell repertoires in COVID-19. The wider study: Specimens from acute and convalescent COVID-19 originated in the United States, Italy and Spain.

Germline V gene sequence: CDR1 SNHLY, CDR2 FYNNEI. CDR3 length: 12 amino acids. V was shortened by 6 bases and J by 1 base, with 6 bases between the two germline ends. Original methodology: Reference gene primer amplification gave nucleated cell count estimates. Sequenced by immunoSEQ multiplex PCR; TCRdb stores in-frame clones only, minus some. The D gene and trimming were derived from the DNA, and the V and J assignments and clone size from that table. The sample shows about 98,000 clones, more than 65% of them seen only once. The V call is TRBV2, the J call TRBJ1-1; D not resolved. The sequencing sample was made of peripheral blood. This clonotype was obtained from a woman older than 75 with acute or convalescent COVID-19. CDR3 DNA sequence: TGTGCCAGCAGCCGACAGAACACTGAAGCTTTCTTT. It yields the protein CASSRQNTEAFF. The entire variable domain, with the rest obtained from reference TRBV2 and TRBJ1-1, is as follows: EPEVTQTPSHQVTQMGQEVILRCVPISNHLYFYWYRQILGQKVEFLVSFYNNEISEKSEIFDDQFSVERPDGSNFTLKIRSTKLEDSAMYFCASSRQNTEAFFGQGTRLTVV.